These 8 T cell receptor beta chains were all obtained from the same sample, sequenced in a study of kidney transplant recipient with SARS-CoV-2 infection. TCRdb re-called the reads with MiXCR, one entry per CDR3 protein. Of approximately 240,000 distinct CDR3 sequences listed, about 30% are singletons. The sequenced sample was a blood sample, obtained at baseline and between days 110 and 120 from a kidney transplant recipient. Every receptor here comes from a male patient aged 30 to 39 who had COVID-19 and was a kidney transplant recipient. Some T cells may have originated in the graft donor.

This clonotype has a count of ten or more. This rearrangement joins TRBV4-3 to TRBJ1-3; possibly TRBD1 for D (5 bases). Trimming shortened V by 5 bases and J by 3 bases, and 14 bases separated the two germline ends. This CDR3 region has 15 residues. Germline CDR1 LGHNA, CDR2 YSLEER. The CDR3 loop is CASSKGVTSGNTIYF. The DNA for the CDR3 is TGCGCCAGCAGCAAAGGGGTTACGAGTGGAAACACCATATATTTT.

This clonotype was recorded many times. This chain connects TRBV4-2 to TRBJ1-1, with a weak D call TRBD1 (5 bases). CDR3 length equals 19 residues. Germline values: CDR1 LGHNA, CDR2 YNFKEQ. V was pared by 3 bases and J by 1 base, with 24 bases between. The CDR3 DNA sequence: TGTGCCAGCAGCCACACAACCCTAGGAGGGTCCGGGACGAACACTGAAGCTTTCTTT. Protein sequence: CASSHTTLGGSGTNTEAFF.

As regards this clonotype: A much bigger clone sits one base away, suggesting this may be a read error. The chain employs TRBV6-5 and TRBJ1-2, with D unresolved. The V end was cut by 6 bases, the J end by 4 bases, with 24 bases between. Germline CDR1 is MNHEY and CDR2 is SVGAGI. This CDR3 is 17 amino acids long. The CDR3, as DNA: TGTGCCAGCAGACTTGTGATCTCTATGCGAAAGACCTATGGCTACACCTTC. It specifies CASRLVISMRKTYGYTF.

This clonotype appeared many times. This chain joins TRBV12-3 or TRBV12-4 and TRBJ1-2; D is ambiguous. Deletions cut 5 bases from V and 4 bases from J, with 23 bases between. The CDR3 spans 17 residues. The CDR3 nucleotides read TGTGCCAGCAGTGTGGTCGCCAGCTTCCGAAAGACCTATGGCTACACCTTC. It specifies CASSVVASFRKTYGYTF.

Concerning this clonotype itself: A much bigger clone sits one base away, suggesting this may be a read error. V gene TRBV3-1 combines with J gene TRBJ1-2, with no clear D. The CDR3 is made up of 17 amino acids. Between the trimmed V and J ends, which lost 7 bases and 4 bases, there was a span of 25 bases. Per the germline V gene, CDR1 is LGHDT and CDR2 is YNNKEL (reference sequence). DNA for the CDR3: TGTGCCAGCAACTCATATTTCACCCTTCGAAAGACCTATGGCTACACCTTC. Its translation is CASNSYFTLRKTYGYTF.

This clonotype came up many times. The CDR3 reads CASSRPGTGSGTEAFF. CDR3 nucleotides: TGTGCCAGCAGCCGTCCCGGGACAGGGTCGGGCACTGAAGCTTTCTTT. The chain carries TRBV5-4 and TRBJ1-1; 9 bases are a match to TRBD1. Germline assignment: CDR1 SGHNT and CDR2 YYREEE (reference sequence). The V segment lost 4 bases and the J segment 4 bases; nucleotides outside the gene matches: 11. This CDR3 contains 16 residues.

Ten or more counts support this clonotype. The chain carries TRBV11-2 and TRBJ1-2; D unclear. Trimming took 3 bases from V and 5 from J, leaving 10 bases between them. Germline V gene sequence: CDR1 SGHAT, CDR2 FQNNGV. This CDR3 is 13 amino acids long. Written as DNA, the CDR3 is TGTGCCAGCAGCTTTGGGCAGAGTTATGGCTACACCTTC. Its translation: CASSFGQSYGYTF. Complete variable domain (other parts from reference TRBV11-2 and TRBJ1-2): EAGVAQSPRYKIIEKRQSVAFWCNPISGHATLYWYQQILGQGPKLLIQFQNNGVVDDSQLPKDRFSAERLKGVDSTLKIQPAKLEDSAVYLCASSFGQSYGYTFGSGTRLTVV.

A few counts support this clonotype. The V call is TRBV7-2, the J call TRBJ1-5, with a weak D call TRBD1 (5 bases). Between the trimmed V and J ends, which lost 0 bases and 5 bases, there was a span of 14 bases. The CDR3 totals 16 residues. From germline, CDR1 is SGHTA and CDR2 FQGNSA. The CDR3 sequence: CASSLAVGQGDQPQHF. The CDR3 region has the DNA TGTGCCAGCAGCTTAGCTGTAGGGCAGGGTGATCAGCCCCAGCATTTT.